The 24 T cell receptor beta chains below were found in one sample sequenced in a study of cytomegalovirus exposure and HLA in healthy donors. Vbeta (60) and Jbeta (13) primers were used in the PCR. This table comes from immunoSEQ multiplex PCR, and its TCRdb copy is limited to in-frame clones, with some not included. The repertoire holds some 65,000 clones, with over 50% as singletons. The sample consisted of PBMCs. The receptors were gathered from a man aged 25-40 years in good health and CMV-seronegative.

The chain uses TRBV7-9 and TRBJ2-2; 7 positions match TRBD2. With V trimmed by 4 bases and J by 6 bases, 11 bases remained unmatched. The CDR3 has 16 amino acids. Germline V gene sequence: CDR1 SEHNR, CDR2 FQNEAQ (reference sequence). The CDR3 DNA reads as TGTGCCAGCAGCTCCACCGGGGGGTCCCTCCCCGGGGAGCTGTTTTTT. Translated, it gives CASSSTGGSLPGELFF.

The chain employs TRBV5-1 and TRBJ2-5, with TRBD2 identical over 7 bases. The V gene's germline CDR1 is SGHRS and CDR2 YFSETQ. The CDR3 runs 15 residues. Trimming took 4 bases from V and 0 from J; bases not matched to a gene: 6. The CDR3 protein is CASSPGGTNQETQYF. As DNA, the CDR3 is TGCGCCAGCAGCCCCGGTGGGACTAACCAAGAGACCCAGTACTTC.

The chain recombines TRBV14 with TRBJ2-7; 7 bases fit TRBD2. Germline CDR1 SGHDN, CDR2 FVKESK. The junction had 5 bases not matched to a gene; V was cut back by 1 base and J by 2 bases. This CDR3 contains 15 residues. In DNA, the CDR3 is TGTGCCAGCAGCCAAGGTTCAGGGAGGGCCTACGAGCAGTACTTC. It is translated as CASSQGSGRAYEQYF.

The V call is TRBV6-5, the J call TRBJ2-7; 14 bases match TRBD2. In germline, CDR1 is MNHEY, CDR2 SVGAGI. V lost 8 bases, J lost 4 bases, and 4 bases stayed unmatched. The CDR3 sequence is 14 residues long. As DNA, the CDR3 is TGTGCCAGCGGGACTAGCGGGGGCTTGTACGAGCAGTACTTC. This sequence encodes CASGTSGGLYEQYF.

The chain combines TRBV6-5 with TRBJ2-7; D might be TRBD2 (5 bases). V lost 6 bases to trimming and J lost 3 bases, with 15 bases between them. The germline V gene encodes CDR1 MNHEY and CDR2 SVGAGI. The CDR3 has 14 amino acids. CDR3 loop: CASSREGTLYEQYF. As DNA, the CDR3 is TGTGCCAGCAGCCGAGAGGGCACCCTCTACGAGCAGTACTTC.

The J gene is TRBJ2-1, the V gene TRBV12-5, with TRBD2 matching 8 bases. The CDR3 consists of 13 residues. Germline CDR1 reads LGHNT; CDR2 reads FRNRAP. The ends lost 6 bases at V and 6 bases at J; junction bases unmatched: 4. The CDR3 is CASGPTSGNEQFF. CDR3 in DNA: TGTGCTAGTGGCCCAACTAGCGGCAATGAGCAGTTCTTC. Supplemented by reference TRBV12-5 and TRBJ2-1, the full variable domain reads DARVTQTPRHKVTEMGQEVTMRCQPILGHNTVFWYRQTMMQGLELLAYFRNRAPLDDSGMPKDRFSAEMPDATLATLKIQPSEPRDSAVYFCASGPTSGNEQFFGPGTRLTVL.

The CDR3 region is CASTISGGIQETQYF. DNA for the CDR3: TGTGCCAGCACCATTAGCGGGGGGATCCAAGAGACCCAGTACTTC. The chain has TRBV6-5 and TRBJ2-5; the match to TRBD2 covers 10 bases. Trimming cost V 7 bases and J 1 base; bases outside gene matches: 6. This CDR3 spans 15 amino acids. In germline, CDR1 is MNHEY, CDR2 SVGAGI.

This clone turned up a few times. The V gene is TRBV29-1, the J gene TRBJ2-1; maybe TRBD2 (7 bases). V shed 3 bases and J shed 8 bases, with 26 bases lying between them. CDR1 is SQVTM and CDR2 is ANQGSEA in the germline V gene. The CDR3 runs 17 residues. CDR3 region: CSVEGEGGLGGVYEQFF. The DNA for the CDR3 is TGCAGCGTTGAGGGGGAAGGGGGACTGGGGGGGGTCTATGAGCAGTTCTTC.

This clone was detected only a few times. This sequence joins TRBV29-1 and TRBJ2-5; 9 bases agree with TRBD1. The CDR3 contains 12 residues. V lost 6 bases and J lost 5; bases outside the gene matches: 4. Germline CDR1 SQVTM, CDR2 ANQGSEA. The CDR3 sequence is CSVGQGRETQYF. The CDR3 bases are TGCAGCGTCGGACAGGGGAGGGAGACCCAGTACTTC.

The V and J genes are TRBV7-6 and TRBJ2-2; the match to TRBD1 covers 12 bases. There are 19 residues in the CDR3. CDR1 and CDR2 (germline): SGHVS, FNYEAQ. V shed 0 bases, J shed 3 bases, and the junction held 8 bases outside the gene matches. The CDR3 bases are TGTGCCAGCAGCTTAGCCAGGGGACAGGGGGCGCGGGACACCGGGGAGCTGTTTTTT. This gives the protein CASSLARGQGARDTGELFF.

J is TRBJ2-5 and V is TRBV5-1; TRBD2 aligns across 9 bases. Germline trimming cut 2 bases from V and 9 bases from J; bases unmatched to any gene: 8. The germline gives CDR1 SGHRS, CDR2 YFSETQ. The CDR3 has 14 residues. The CDR3 spells CASSLSSGASPQYF. CDR3 nucleotides: TGCGCCAGCAGCTTATCTAGCGGGGCCTCCCCCCAGTACTTC.

V and J are TRBV11-1 and TRBJ2-7; possible D gene TRBD2, 6 bases. The CDR3 has 16 amino acids. V dropped 3 bases and J dropped 4 bases, with 19 bases sitting between them. The germline CDR1 and CDR2 sequences are SGHAT and FQDESV (reference sequence). CDR3 in amino acids: CASSFLVGAGGYEQYF. CDR3 DNA: TGTGCCAGCAGCTTTCTCGTCGGGGCCGGGGGATACGAGCAGTACTTC.

The chain recombines TRBV6-5 with TRBJ1-2; no definite D call. The V end lost 4 bases, the J end lost 2 bases, and 14 bases lay between the germline ends. CDR3 length equals 15 residues. Germline V CDR1 and CDR2: MNHEY, SVGAGI. The CDR3 spells CASSSRGRTNYGYTF. CDR3 bases: TGTGCCAGCAGTTCTCGCGGCAGAACCAACTATGGCTACACCTTC.

The chain joins TRBV2 to TRBJ2-5; 10 bases match TRBD2. The J segment lost 5 bases and the V segment lost 4 bases, leaving 7 bases of the junction unmatched. CDR1 is SNHLY, CDR2 FYNNEI, per germline. The CDR3 consists of 15 residues. CDR3 coding DNA: TGTGCCAGCAGTGTTCTAGCGGGGGCTTGGGAGACCCAGTACTTC. Encoded protein: CASSVLAGAWETQYF.

The gene calls are TRBV7-8 and TRBJ1-4; D is ambiguous. The V and J ends lost 1 base and 0 bases respectively, with 6 bases between them. CDR1 SGHVS and CDR2 FQNEAQ come from the germline V gene. This CDR3 has 15 residues. CDR3 residues: CASSLGGSTNEKLFF. CDR3 sequence (DNA): TGTGCCAGCAGCTTAGGAGGGTCAACTAATGAAAAACTGTTTTTT. The whole variable domain, filled in from reference TRBV7-8 and TRBJ1-4, reads GAGVSQSPRYKVAKRGQDVALRCDPISGHVSLFWYQQALGQGPEFLTYFQNEAQLDKSGLPSDRFFAERPEGSVSTLKIQRTQQEDSAVYLCASSLGGSTNEKLFFGSGTQLSVL.

The chain is built from TRBV2 and TRBJ1-6; D is perhaps TRBD1 (6 bases). Germline loops: CDR1 SNHLY, CDR2 FYNNEI. With 8 bases removed from V and 6 bases from J, the gap between germline ends came to 23 bases. CDR3 size: 17 residues. As DNA, the CDR3 is TGTGCCAGCGGTAAAGGTGGGGGGGCATTCTCTAATTCACCCCTCCACTTT. Its translation: CASGKGGGAFSNSPLHF.

DNA for the CDR3: TGTGCCAGCAGTGATGGGGGGGCCGACGAAAAACTGTTTTTT. Its translation: CASSDGGADEKLFF. The chain recombines TRBV27 with TRBJ1-4, with D possibly matching TRBD1 (6 bases). Looked up from germline, CDR1 is MNHEY and CDR2 is SMNVEV (reference sequence). The V end lost 5 bases, the J end lost 8 bases, and 15 bases lay between the germline ends. The CDR3 runs 14 residues. Using reference TRBV27 and TRBJ1-4 for the parts outside the CDR3, the full variable domain is EAQVTQNPRYLITVTGKKLTVTCSQNMNHEYMSWYRQDPGLGLRQIYYSMNVEVTDKGDVPEGYKVSRKEKRNFPLILESPSPNQTSLYFCASSDGGADEKLFFGSGTQLSVL.

The CDR3 DNA reads TGTGCCAGCAGGGGGGGGCCACACCTCACAGATACGCAGTATTTT. The encoded protein is CASRGGPHLTDTQYF. The rearrangement joins TRBV6-5 to TRBJ2-3, with a tentative D call TRBD2 (7 bases). CDR3 length: 15 amino acids. V dropped 6 bases and J dropped 2 bases, with 15 bases sitting between them. CDR1 is MNHEY, CDR2 SVGAGI, per germline.

This clone has a handful of counts. The J gene is TRBJ2-2, the V gene TRBV27; tentative D call: TRBD1 (5 bases). CDR1 and CDR2 (germline): MNHEY, SMNVEV (reference sequence). V lost 6 bases to trimming and J lost 6 bases, with 11 bases between them. This CDR3 has 13 residues. CDR3 region: CASRTDRPGELFF. CDR3 DNA sequence: TGTGCCAGCAGGACAGACCGTCCCGGGGAGCTGTTTTTT.

The CDR3 DNA reads as TGTGCCAGCCACAGGAGTAGCAATCAGCCCCAGCATTTT. Encoded protein: CASHRSSNQPQHF. The V and J genes are TRBV2 and TRBJ1-5, with D possibly matching TRBD1 (5 bases). The CDR3 length is 13 residues. Germline V lookup: CDR1 SNHLY, CDR2 FYNNEI. V lost 8 bases and J 0 bases, leaving 8 bases between the germline ends.

The gene calls are TRBV29-1 and TRBJ2-1, with 13 bases that match TRBD2. V was clipped by 4 bases and J by 0 bases; unmatched bases: 3. In germline, CDR1 is SQVTM, CDR2 ANQGSEA. The CDR3 has 16 residues. The CDR3: CSVVRLAGGSYNEQFF. CDR3 sequence (DNA): TGCAGCGTTGTTCGACTAGCGGGGGGCTCCTACAATGAGCAGTTCTTC.

The V call is TRBV15, the J call TRBJ2-7; TRBD1 aligns across 8 bases. Trimming took 2 bases from V and 5 from J; bases not matched to a gene: 5. There are 14 residues in the CDR3. The germline V gene has CDR1 LNHNV and CDR2 YYDKDF (reference sequence). CDR3 bases: TGTGCCACCAGCAGACAGGGGGCTTTCGACGAGCAGTACTTC. Its protein product is CATSRQGAFDEQYF.

This chain joins TRBV2 and TRBJ2-7; TRBD2 agrees at 9 bases. Trimming cost V 2 bases and J 4 bases; bases outside gene matches: 6. Germline V gives CDR1 SNHLY, CDR2 FYNNEI. The CDR3 runs 15 residues. The CDR3 here is CASSEWASGEYEQYF. The CDR3 DNA sequence: TGTGCCAGCAGTGAATGGGCTAGCGGGGAGTACGAGCAGTACTTC.

This chain connects TRBV5-6 to TRBJ2-7, with a weak D call TRBD1 (5 bases). The CDR3 consists of 14 residues. V gave up 1 base and J gave up 0 bases, with 8 bases separating them. Germline-derived CDR1 and CDR2 are SGHDT and YYEEEE. As DNA, the CDR3 is TGTGCCAGCAGCTTGCAGGGTATCTCCTACGAGCAGTACTTC. Translated, it gives CASSLQGISYEQYF.